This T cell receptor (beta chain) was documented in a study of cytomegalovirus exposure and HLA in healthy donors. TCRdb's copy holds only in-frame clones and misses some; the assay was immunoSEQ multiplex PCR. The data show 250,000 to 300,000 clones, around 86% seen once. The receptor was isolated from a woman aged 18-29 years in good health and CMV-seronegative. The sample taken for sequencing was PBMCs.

Here the CDR3 DNA reads TGTGCCAGTAGAAACAGGGTCGGAAACACCATATATTTT. Residues: CASRNRVGNTIYF. The chain recombines TRBV27 with TRBJ1-3, with D possibly being TRBD1 (6 bases). Trimming took 9 bases from V and 4 from J, leaving 13 bases between them. CDR1 MNHEY and CDR2 SMNVEV come from the germline V gene (reference sequence). The CDR3 runs 13 residues.